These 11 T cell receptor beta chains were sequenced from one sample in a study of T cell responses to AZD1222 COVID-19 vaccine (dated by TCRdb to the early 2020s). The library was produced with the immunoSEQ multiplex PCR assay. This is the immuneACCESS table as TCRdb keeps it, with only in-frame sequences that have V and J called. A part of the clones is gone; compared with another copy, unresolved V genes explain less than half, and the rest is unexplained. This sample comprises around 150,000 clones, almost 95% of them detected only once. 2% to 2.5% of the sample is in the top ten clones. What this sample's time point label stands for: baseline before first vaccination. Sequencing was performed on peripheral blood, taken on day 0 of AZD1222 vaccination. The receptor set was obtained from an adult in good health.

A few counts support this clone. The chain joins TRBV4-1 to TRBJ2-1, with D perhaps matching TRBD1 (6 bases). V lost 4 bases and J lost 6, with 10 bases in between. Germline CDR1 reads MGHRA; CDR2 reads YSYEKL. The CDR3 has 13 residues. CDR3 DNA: TGCGCCAGCAGCCTGCTAGGGGGCAATGAGCAGTTCTTC. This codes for CASSLLGGNEQFF.

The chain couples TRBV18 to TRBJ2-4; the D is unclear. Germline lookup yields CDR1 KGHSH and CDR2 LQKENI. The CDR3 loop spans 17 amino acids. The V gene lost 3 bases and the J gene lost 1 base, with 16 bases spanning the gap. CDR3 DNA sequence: TGTGCCAGCTCACCCCCTTTTTTGGAAAGGGCCAAAAACATTCAGTACTTC. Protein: CASSPPFLERAKNIQYF. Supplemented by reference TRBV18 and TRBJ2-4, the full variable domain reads NAGVMQNPRHLVRRRGQEARLRCSPMKGHSHVYWYRQLPEEGLKFMVYLQKENIIDESGMPKERFSAEFPKEGPSILRIQQVVRGDSAAYFCASSPPFLERAKNIQYFGAGTRLSVL.

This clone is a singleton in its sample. The CDR3 nucleotides are TGTGCCAGCACATCCTCCTACGAGCAGTACTTC. Amino acids: CASTSSYEQYF. This chain joins TRBV7-8 and TRBJ2-7, with D uncertain. Germline loops: CDR1 SGHVS, CDR2 FQNEAQ. This CDR3 has 11 residues. Trimming removed 7 bases from V and 0 bases from J, with 4 bases in between.

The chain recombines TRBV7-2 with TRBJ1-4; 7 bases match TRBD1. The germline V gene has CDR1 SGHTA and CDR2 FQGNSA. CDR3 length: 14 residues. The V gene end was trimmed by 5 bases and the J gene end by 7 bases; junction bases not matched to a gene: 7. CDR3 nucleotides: TGTGCCAGCAGCCAGGAACAGGGGAGTGAAAAACTGTTTTTT. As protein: CASSQEQGSEKLFF.

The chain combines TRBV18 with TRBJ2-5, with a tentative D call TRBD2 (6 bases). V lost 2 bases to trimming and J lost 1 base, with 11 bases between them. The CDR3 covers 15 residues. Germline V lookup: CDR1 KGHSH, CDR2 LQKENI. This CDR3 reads CASSPRRDGQETQYF. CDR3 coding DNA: TGTGCCAGCTCACCAAGGCGGGACGGCCAAGAGACCCAGTACTTC.

CDR3 DNA sequence: TGTGCCAGCTCACTACAGGGTACTTATCTGGAAGCTTTCTTT. This sequence encodes CASSLQGTYLEAFF. The chain employs TRBV18 and TRBJ1-1, with D possibly matching TRBD1 (6 bases). Germline V gene lookup returns CDR1 KGHSH and CDR2 LQKENI. The CDR3 runs to 14 residues. V gave up 4 bases and J gave up 8 bases, with 17 bases separating them.

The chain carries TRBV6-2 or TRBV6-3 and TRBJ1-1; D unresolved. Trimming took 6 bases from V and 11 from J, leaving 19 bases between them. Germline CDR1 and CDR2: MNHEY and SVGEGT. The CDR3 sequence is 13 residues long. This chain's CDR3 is CASSQGISGSAFF. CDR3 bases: TGTGCCAGCAGCCAAGGCATATCCGGGTCGGCTTTCTTT.

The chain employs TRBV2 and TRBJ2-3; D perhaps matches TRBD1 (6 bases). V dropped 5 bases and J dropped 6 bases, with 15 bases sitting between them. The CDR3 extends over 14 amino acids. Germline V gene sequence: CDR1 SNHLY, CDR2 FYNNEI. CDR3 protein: CASSQDSPRDTQYF. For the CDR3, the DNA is TGTGCCAGCAGTCAGGACAGTCCCAGGGATACGCAGTATTTT.

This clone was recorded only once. The CDR3 region has the DNA TGTGCCAGCAGGCCCCCCCTGGATGGCTACACCTTC. It yields the protein CASRPPLDGYTF. The chain is built from TRBV2 and TRBJ1-2; no reliable D call. Germline CDR1 SNHLY, CDR2 FYNNEI. This CDR3 has 12 residues. Between the trimmed V and J ends, which lost 6 bases and 6 bases, there was a span of 11 bases.

In DNA form, the CDR3 reads TGTGCCAGCTCACCGACGACCCGGGAAAACATTCAGTACTTC. This translates into CASSPTTRENIQYF. The J gene is TRBJ2-4, the V gene TRBV18; D is undetermined. Germline CDR1 reads KGHSH; CDR2 reads LQKENI. Trimming cost V 3 bases and J 5 bases, with 11 bases left between them. The CDR3 is 14 amino acids.

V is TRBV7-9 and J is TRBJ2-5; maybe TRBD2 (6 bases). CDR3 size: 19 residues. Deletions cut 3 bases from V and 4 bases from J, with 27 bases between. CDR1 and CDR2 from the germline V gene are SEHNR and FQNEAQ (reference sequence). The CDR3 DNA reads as TGTGCCAGCAGCTTCAATATTCAGGGCCCTCGGGTTAGCGGAGAGACCCAGTACTTC. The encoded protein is CASSFNIQGPRVSGETQYF.